The T cell receptor (beta chain) under discussion was sequenced for a study of CD8+CD57+ T cells in acquired aplastic anemia. Study in general: The study obtained an average of approximately 2.9 ug of DNA from sorted CD4+ and CD8+ cells.

Study-wide findings and caveats: Patients had twenty-nine CD8+ CDR3 sequences in common with controls (the shared set). CD8+ Simpson's diversity showed no significant patient-control difference.

Whoever was chosen for sequencing had shown CD8+CD57+ cell expansion by flow cytometry. The CDR3 contains 15 residues. Germline-derived CDR1 and CDR2 are SQVTM and ANQGSEA. Trimming shortened V by 6 bases and J by 0 bases, and 17 bases separated the two germline ends. Genomic DNA templated the TCR beta VDJ and CDR3 profiling. MiXCR, run by TCRdb on the reads, gives a single entry per CDR3 protein. The sample lists around 430,000 distinct CDR3 sequences, roughly 34% occurring once. This clonotype has at least ten counts. As yet, its antigen is unknown. This TCR was sampled from a human donor with aplastic anemia. Sequenced sample: sorted CD4+, CD8+, or CD8+CD57+ T cells (not recorded which) from PBMCs. V usage is TRBV29-1 and J usage is TRBJ1-1; D is unresolved. CDR3 nucleotide sequence: TGCAGCGTGATCCCGACATCCTCAATGAACACTGAAGCTTTCTTT. Encoded protein: CSVIPTSSMNTEAFF.